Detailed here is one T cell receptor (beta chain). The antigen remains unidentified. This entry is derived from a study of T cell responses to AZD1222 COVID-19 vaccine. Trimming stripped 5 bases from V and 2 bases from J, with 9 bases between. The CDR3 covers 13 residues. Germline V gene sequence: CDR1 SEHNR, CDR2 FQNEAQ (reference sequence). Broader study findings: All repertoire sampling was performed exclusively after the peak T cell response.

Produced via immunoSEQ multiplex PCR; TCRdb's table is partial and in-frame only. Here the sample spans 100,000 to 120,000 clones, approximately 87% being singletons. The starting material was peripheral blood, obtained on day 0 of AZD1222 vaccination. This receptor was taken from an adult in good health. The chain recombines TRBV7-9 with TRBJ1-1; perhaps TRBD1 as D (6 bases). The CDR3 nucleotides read TGTGCCAGCAGCCGGACAGCAAACACTGAAGCTTTCTTT. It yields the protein CASSRTANTEAFF. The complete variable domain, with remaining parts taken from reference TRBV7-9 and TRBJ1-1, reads DTGVSQNPRHKITKRGQNVTFRCDPISEHNRLYWYRQTLGQGPEFLTYFQNEAQLEKSRLLSDRFSAERPKGSFSTLEIQRTEQGDSAMYLCASSRTANTEAFFGQGTRLTVV.